This TCR beta chain was sequenced for a study of Graves' ophthalmopathy and Graves' hyperthyroidism. The germline CDR1 and CDR2 sequences are MNHEY and SVGAGI. The CDR3 is made up of 15 amino acids. V lost 0 bases and J 2 bases, leaving 11 bases between the germline ends. Symptoms, serum thyroxine and TRAb, thyroid ultrasound, and orbital computed tomography formed the diagnostic basis. TCR beta CDR3 amplification used RNA transcripts. Second-round multiplex PCR came after first-round RT-PCR with HTBI primers. TCRdb itself ran the multiplex PCR reads through MiXCR, one entry per CDR3 protein. The data contain hundreds of thousands of distinct CDR3 sequences, about 44% of them singletons. Notes on the study in general: As the model predicted ophthalmopathy progression, it achieved a sensitivity of 70% to 71% and a specificity of approximately 72%.

With regard to this clonotype: The target antigen is unknown.

The sequence was obtained from an adult man with Graves' ophthalmopathy. Sequencing used peripheral blood. This sequence joins TRBV6-5 and TRBJ2-7; D perhaps matches TRBD2 (6 bases). The CDR3: CASSYSASATYEQYF. CDR3 coding DNA: TGTGCCAGCAGTTACTCGGCTAGCGCTACCTACGAGCAGTACTTC.